This TCR beta chain was recovered during a study of CD8+ T cells in alopecia areata. Study background: Treated patients were given oral tofacitinib, which was dosed at 5 to 10 mg twice daily. Treated patients were scored for severity by percent of scalp affected.

cDNA reverse transcribed from extracted RNA served as the sequencing template. This table comes from immunoSEQ multiplex PCR, and its TCRdb copy is limited to in-frame clones, with some not included. This sample has approximately 210,000 clones, with 60% found just once. Looked up from germline, CDR1 is KGHSH and CDR2 is LQKENI. V gave up 4 bases and J gave up 0 bases, with 10 bases separating them. The CDR3 length is 15 residues. Treatment: oral pan-JAK inhibitor, 5-10 mg twice daily. Only one count was recorded for this clone. This chain uses TRBV18 with TRBJ1-5, with no clear D. The sample here was CD4+ T cells sorted from blood, taken at week 24, from a patient treated with tofacitinib. The sequence came from a human donor with alopecia areata. The CDR3 sequence is CASSHGVNSNQPQHF. CDR3 DNA: TGTGCCAGCTCACACGGTGTGAATAGCAATCAGCCCCAGCATTTT.